This is a list of T cell receptor beta chains from one sample in a study of blood T cells in healthy people across ages. TCRdb reprocessed the 5' RACE reads with MiXCR, giving one entry per CDR3 protein. In the table there are under 1,000,000 distinct CDR3 sequences, about 36% of which are singletons. Sequenced sample: blood. The receptors here all came from a man aged 18-30 years in good health. CDR3s include the opening cysteine and the closing phenylalanine or tryptophan. A D gene is named only where the DNA matches it firmly. Clone sizes are given selectively: once, few, many, or a class where the clone is expanded.

TRBV6-6	-	TRBD2	TRBJ2-5	TGTGCCAGCAGTTACTCCCCCCCGGGGGGGTGGGGGGAGACCCAGTACTTC	CASSYSPPGGWGETQYF
TRBV4-1	-	TRBD2	TRBJ2-3	TGCGCCAGCAGCCAAGATTTATTAGGACTAGCGGGCCTATACCGCACAGATACGCAGTATTTT	CASSQDLLGLAGLYRTDTQYF
TRBV5-1	-	-	TRBJ1-1	TGCGCCAGCGGGACCGGACAGCCTACAACTGAAGCTTTCTTT	CASGTGQPTTEAFF
TRBV20-1	-	TRBD1	TRBJ2-3	TGCAGTGCTAGTTCGGTGGGGTCGGGGACAGATGCGCAGTATTTT	CSASSVGSGTDAQYF
TRBV9	few	-	TRBJ1-1	TGTGCCAGCAGCCCGGGGGGGGCTGACACTGAAGCTTTCTTT	CASSPGGADTEAFF
TRBV7-6	few	-	TRBJ1-2	TGTGCCAGCAGCGGTGGGGGGGGGCAGATTGGCTACACCTTC	CASSGGGGQIGYTF
TRBV15	-	TRBD1	TRBJ2-7	TGTGCCACCAGCAGGCGTCCGGGACAGGCATCCTACGAGCAGTACTTC	CATSRRPGQASYEQYF
TRBV6-6	-	-	TRBJ1-1	TGTGCCAGCAGTTACTCTACAGGCCTCAACACTGAAGCTTTCTTT	CASSYSTGLNTEAFF
TRBV7-9	few	-	TRBJ1-2	TGTGCCAGCAGCCCCGGACATCCAGCTAACTATGGCTACACCTTC	CASSPGHPANYGYTF
TRBV12-3/TRBV12-4	-	-	TRBJ1-1	TGTGCCAGCAGTGTTGGGGAAGGGAACACTGAAGCTTTCTTT	CASSVGEGNTEAFF
TRBV12-5	-	TRBD1	TRBJ2-1	TGTGCTAGTGGTTTAGTTGGGACAGGGCCTGGAAATGAGCAGTTCTTC	CASGLVGTGPGNEQFF
TRBV12-3/TRBV12-4	many	-	TRBJ1-1	TGTGCCAGCAGTCGGACGATGAACACTGAAGCTTTCTTT	CASSRTMNTEAFF
TRBV20-1	-	TRBD1	TRBJ1-1	TGCAGTGCTAGGACACAGGGGCCCGGTGAAGCTTTCTTT	CSARTQGPGEAFF
TRBV15	-	TRBD2	TRBJ2-7	TGTGCCACCAGCAGAGATGCTCGCCGGACTAGCGGCTACAATGAGCAGTACTTC	CATSRDARRTSGYNEQYF
TRBV5-1	few	-	TRBJ2-3	TGCGCCAGCAGCCCTTCCAGCGGTGGAACAGATACGCAGTATTTT	CASSPSSGGTDTQYF
TRBV7-2	-	TRBD1	TRBJ1-5	TGTGCCAGCAGCTTGACAGGGGGCATCGTAAATCAGCCCCAGCATTTT	CASSLTGGIVNQPQHF
TRBV12-3/TRBV12-4	-	TRBD2	TRBJ2-4	TGTGCCAGCAGCTCGACTAGCGGGGGGCCCTTAGCCAAAAACATTCAGTACTTC	CASSSTSGGPLAKNIQYF
TRBV20-1	-	TRBD1	TRBJ2-7	TGCAGTGCTGATCTAGTGACAGGGGCCTACGAGCAGTACTTC	CSADLVTGAYEQYF
TRBV28	-	-	TRBJ2-7	TGTGCCAGCAGTTTATTTGAGGGTAGCACCTACAATGAGCAGTACTTC	CASSLFEGSTYNEQYF
TRBV7-9	once	-	TRBJ1-2	TGTGCCAGCAGCTTCCTATCTAACTATGGCTACACCTTC	CASSFLSNYGYTF
TRBV4-3	few	-	TRBJ1-4	TGCGCCAGCAGCCAAGATCCCCGGGGGATGTTGGAAAAACTGTTTTTT	CASSQDPRGMLEKLFF
TRBV29-1	-	-	TRBJ2-3	TGCAGCATACAGGGAATTGGCACAGATACGCAGTATTTT	CSIQGIGTDTQYF
TRBV25-1	-	TRBD2	TRBJ2-5	TGTGCCAGCAGTGCACTAGCGGGGGACCGAAAACAAGAGACCCAGTACTTC	CASSALAGDRKQETQYF
TRBV4-3	few	-	TRBJ2-1	TGCGCCAGCAGCCACTCCGGGACAAGGAAACGCGAGCAGTTCTTC	CASSHSGTRKREQFF
TRBV7-6	-	TRBD1	TRBJ2-2	TGTGCCAGCAGCGGACAGGGCGTCGCCGGGGAGCTGTTTTTT	CASSGQGVAGELFF
TRBV12-3/TRBV12-4	once	TRBD1	TRBJ1-2	TGTGCCAGCAGTTTTGGGACAGGGCAAGGATATGGCTACACCTTC	CASSFGTGQGYGYTF